This T cell receptor beta chain stems from a study of radiation and T cells in renal cell carcinoma. As for time point: blood 2 weeks post-SBRT. As to treatment: 15 Gy SBRT to primary tumor, nephrectomy 4 weeks later. Blood was sampled at baseline, 2 weeks and 4 weeks after SBRT. This clone appeared once. The antigen is not known. The germline V and J ends were trimmed by 0 bases and 2 bases, with 14 bases remaining between them. The length of the CDR3 is 17 residues. Germline CDR1 and CDR2: SGDLS and YYNGEE. Study-level results: From baseline, blood top tumor clonotypes peaked at 2 weeks post-radiation.

Sequencing used immunoSEQ multiplex PCR; TCRdb keeps in-frame clones, though not all of them. The repertoire has 100,000 to 150,000 clones, more than 75% of them found once; the top ten carry 4.5% to 7.5%. The sequence was collected from a woman aged 65 to 85 with renal cell carcinoma. The chain has TRBV9 and TRBJ1-4, with D perhaps matching TRBD1 (6 bases). The sequencing used blood, collected from a patient whose treatment included radiotherapy and nephrectomy. CDR3 in amino acids: CASSVVQGGTTNEKLFF. CDR3 sequence (DNA): TGTGCCAGCAGCGTAGTACAGGGTGGTACCACTAATGAAAAACTGTTTTTT.